The table lists the clone carrying this TCR beta chain with many counts. What it binds is not known. The source of the sample is a study of spatial heterogeneity in lung cancer. At the level of the study: More than eight raw reads, on average, carried each unique TCR and UMI combination.

Individually, TCR cDNA molecules were each labelled with a unique molecular identifier. One entry per CDR3 protein results from TCRdb running MiXCR on the 5' RACE reads. The sample lists approximately 49,000 distinct CDR3 sequences; about 5.8% were seen once. The time point here: sample taken at primary tumor resection. The input material, whole RNA from tumor, nontumor lung or frozen PBMC, was sequenced unsorted. This CDR3 spans 13 amino acids. V was pared by 3 bases and J by 0 bases, with 9 bases between. CDR1 is DFQATT and CDR2 is SNEGSKA in the germline V gene (reference sequence). Whole-study findings and limits: At tumor resection, ubiquitous expanded TCRs were detected in blood more often than later.

This chain connects TRBV20-1 to TRBJ2-7, with D uncertain. The sequence came from a male donor with early-stage non-small cell lung cancer. Here the sequenced sample was PBMCs, taken at surgery. The CDR3 sequence: CSARQTSSYEQYF. As DNA, the CDR3 is TGCAGTGCTAGGCAAACCAGCTCCTACGAGCAGTACTTC.